Following are 26 T cell receptor beta chains from one sample sequenced in a study of T cell responses to AZD1222 COVID-19 vaccine. Measured with immunoSEQ multiplex PCR; TCRdb has only the in-frame clones, and not every one. The data hold approximately 110,000 clones, with about 90% observed a single time. This material consisted of peripheral blood, taken 28 days after the second AZD1222 dose. These receptors came from an adult who received the AZD1222 COVID-19 vaccine.

V is TRBV4-1 and J is TRBJ2-2; weak D call: TRBD1 (6 bases). The V gene lost 0 bases and the J gene lost 4 bases, with 15 bases spanning the gap. From germline, CDR1 is MGHRA and CDR2 YSYEKL. The CDR3 consists of 17 residues. DNA for the CDR3: TGCGCCAGCAGCCAAGATTCCGGGACAAGGATCACCGGGGAGCTGTTTTTT. Amino acids: CASSQDSGTRITGELFF.

V gene TRBV7-3 combines with J gene TRBJ1-6; TRBD1 matches 11 bases. The CDR3 extends over 15 amino acids. In germline, CDR1 is SGHTA, CDR2 FQGTGA. V was clipped by 2 bases and J by 7 bases; unmatched bases: 1. The CDR3 region is CASSLGQGANSPLHF. The CDR3 DNA reads TGTGCCAGCAGCTTAGGACAGGGGGCAAATTCACCCCTCCACTTT.

The V gene is TRBV11-2, the J gene TRBJ1-2, with 7 bases fitting TRBD1. With V trimmed by 4 bases and J by 8 bases, 16 bases remained unmatched. The CDR3 loop spans 16 amino acids. Germline loops: CDR1 SGHAT, CDR2 FQNNGV. Here the CDR3 reads CASSSQVRGRANGYTF. The CDR3 bases are TGTGCCAGCAGCTCCCAAGTTAGGGGGCGCGCAAACGGCTACACCTTC.

This sequence joins TRBV7-2 and TRBJ2-3, with TRBD2 identical over 10 bases. J was trimmed by 3 bases and V by 4 bases; bases with no gene match: 7. The germline gives CDR1 SGHTA, CDR2 FQGNSA. The CDR3 totals 16 residues. CDR3 nucleotides: TGTGCCAGCAGCTCGGACGCGGGACTAGCGACAGATACGCAGTATTTT. Translated: CASSSDAGLATDTQYF.

This clone has more than one count but fewer than ten. The chain joins TRBV11-2 to TRBJ1-1; D is unresolved. With 5 bases removed from V and 3 bases from J, the gap between germline ends came to 16 bases. The CDR3 sequence is 15 residues long. Germline loops: CDR1 SGHAT, CDR2 FQNNGV. This CDR3 reads CASSPVNMGYTEAFF. DNA of the CDR3: TGTGCCAGCAGCCCCGTCAACATGGGGTACACTGAAGCTTTCTTT.

V and J are TRBV30 and TRBJ1-2; weak D call: TRBD1 (6 bases). This CDR3 comprises 12 residues. V was clipped by 1 base and J by 3 bases, with 6 bases between them. Germline assignment: CDR1 GTSNPN and CDR2 SVGIG (reference sequence). CDR3 nucleotide sequence: TGTGCCTGGAGTGCAGGGGACTATGGCTACACCTTC. This encodes CAWSAGDYGYTF.

This clone was seen only a few times. The V call is TRBV6-1, the J call TRBJ2-1; 9 bases fit TRBD1. The ends lost 1 base at V and 6 bases at J; junction bases unmatched: 7. Germline V gene sequence: CDR1 MNHNS, CDR2 SASEGT. The CDR3 sequence is 16 residues long. The DNA of the CDR3 is TGTGCCAGCAGTGAAGACACCGGGACAGGGAGCAATGAGCAGTTCTTC. This gives the protein CASSEDTGTGSNEQFF.

The rearrangement links TRBV7-3 to TRBJ2-1, with TRBD2 matching 10 bases. After removal of 1 base from V and 8 bases from J, the junction contained 2 bases not matched to a gene. CDR1 SGHTA and CDR2 FQGTGA come from the germline V gene. This CDR3 has 14 amino acids. The CDR3 DNA follows: TGTGCCAGCAGCTTAAATCTAGCGGGAGATGAGCAGTTCTTC. Protein: CASSLNLAGDEQFF.

CDR3 sequence: CASSQLTRVSNEKLFF. DNA for the CDR3: TGCGCCAGCAGTCAATTGACCAGGGTGAGTAATGAAAAACTGTTTTTT. The genes are TRBV23-1 and TRBJ1-4; weak D call: TRBD1 (5 bases). TRBV23-1 is an ORF, with its function uncertain. CDR3 length equals 16 residues. With 1 base removed from V and 4 bases from J, the gap between germline ends came to 13 bases.

J is TRBJ2-5 and V is TRBV7-6; D possibly corresponds to TRBD1 (6 bases). This CDR3 spans 14 amino acids. Germline CDR1 is SGHVS and CDR2 is FNYEAQ. The V end lost 4 bases, the J end lost 3 bases, and 12 bases lay between the germline ends. In DNA, the CDR3 is TGTGCCAGCAGCTCACTCCAGGGGAAAGAGACCCAGTACTTC. Its protein is CASSSLQGKETQYF.

This clone appeared once. V is TRBV7-9 and J is TRBJ1-3; D unresolved. This CDR3 is 16 amino acids long. Trimming shortened V by 0 bases and J by 0 bases, and 9 bases separated the two germline ends. CDR1 SEHNR and CDR2 FQNEAQ come from the germline V gene (reference sequence). CDR3 protein: CASSLAIDFSGNTIYF. DNA of the CDR3: TGTGCCAGCAGCTTAGCGATAGACTTCTCTGGAAACACCATATATTTT.

The V and J genes are TRBV30 and TRBJ1-5; TRBD1 aligns across 7 bases. V trimming: 4 bases; J trimming: 0 bases; junction bases outside the gene matches: 9. Germline V lookup: CDR1 GTSNPN, CDR2 SVGIG (reference sequence). The CDR3 runs 16 residues. CDR3 amino acids: CAWTARTGHSNQPQHF. The CDR3 DNA follows: TGTGCCTGGACCGCTAGGACAGGACATAGCAATCAGCCCCAGCATTTT.

The chain couples TRBV3-1 (or the pseudogene TRBV3-2) to TRBJ2-3; unclear D gene. Germline V lookup: CDR1 LGHDT, CDR2 YNNKEL (reference sequence). CDR3 length equals 18 residues. The V end was cut by 4 bases, the J end by 0 bases, with 20 bases between. The CDR3 is CASSPLLGLLPSTDTQYF. The DNA of the CDR3 is TGTGCCAGCAGCCCTTTACTTGGGCTTTTACCTAGCACAGATACGCAGTATTTT.

The chain employs TRBV7-3 and TRBJ2-1; D tentatively fits TRBD1 or TRBD2 (6 bases each). CDR1 and CDR2 from the germline V gene are SGHTA and FQGTGA. The CDR3 runs to 15 residues. V was trimmed by 3 bases and J by 10 bases, leaving 19 bases between them. This CDR3 reads CASSFSRRGHKEQFF. The CDR3 coding sequence is TGTGCCAGCAGCTTTTCCCGGCGGGGACATAAGGAGCAGTTCTTC.

This clone was observed a few times. The chain uses TRBV11-2 and TRBJ2-1, with D unresolved. The CDR3 sequence is 14 residues long. V shed 5 bases and J shed 2 bases, with 10 bases lying between them. Germline lookup yields CDR1 SGHAT and CDR2 FQNNGV. CDR3 loop: CASSRNGAYNEQFF. CDR3 DNA: TGTGCCAGCAGCCGTAACGGAGCCTACAATGAGCAGTTCTTC.

This clone occurred once. The genes are TRBV7-2 and TRBJ1-2; tentatively, D is TRBD1 (6 bases). V lost 5 bases, J lost 7 bases, and 20 bases lay in between. The CDR3 runs to 15 residues. Germline V gives CDR1 SGHTA, CDR2 FQGNSA. The CDR3 sequence is CASSLARGGASGYTF. The CDR3 bases are TGTGCCAGCAGCCTCGCCCGGGGGGGGGCCTCTGGCTACACCTTC.

The chain recombines TRBV7-9 with TRBJ2-1; TRBD2 matches 14 bases. CDR1 and CDR2 (germline): SEHNR, FQNEAQ (reference sequence). There are 16 residues in the CDR3. Germline trimming cut 5 bases from V and 6 bases from J; bases unmatched to any gene: 6. This chain's CDR3 is CASSPWGLAGVNEQFF. CDR3 sequence (DNA): TGTGCCAGCAGCCCTTGGGGACTAGCGGGAGTCAATGAGCAGTTCTTC.

The chain joins TRBV10-3 to TRBJ1-1; 8 bases are shared with TRBD1. The germline V gene has CDR1 ENHRY and CDR2 SYGVKD. Trimming at V came to 6 bases and at J to 4 bases, leaving 7 bases not matched to a gene. CDR3 length: 14 amino acids. For the CDR3, the DNA is TGTGCCATCAGGAGTGACAGGGGTAGCACTGAAGCTTTCTTT. Amino acid sequence: CAIRSDRGSTEAFF.

This clone is a singleton in its sample. J is TRBJ2-3 and V is TRBV6-1, with D possibly called TRBD1 or TRBD2 (5 bases each). The CDR3 length is 21 residues. V was shortened by 2 bases and J by 1 base, with 28 bases between the two germline ends. In germline, CDR1 is MNHNS, CDR2 SASEGT. The CDR3 nucleotides are TGTGCCAGCAGTGAACCGTACTCGCGGTGGGACCGTAAAAGTGGCACAGATACGCAGTATTTT. It encodes CASSEPYSRWDRKSGTDTQYF.

The chain joins TRBV29-1 to TRBJ2-5; the match to TRBD2 covers 8 bases. The CDR3 has 14 amino acids. The V gene's germline CDR1 is SQVTM and CDR2 ANQGSEA. V shed 1 base, J shed 5 bases, and the junction held 6 bases outside the gene matches. CDR3 sequence reads: CSVEVSGIGETQYF. The CDR3 DNA is TGCAGCGTTGAAGTTAGCGGGATCGGGGAGACCCAGTACTTC.

The chain is built from TRBV5-4 and TRBJ2-7, with 7 bases fitting TRBD2. Germline V lookup: CDR1 SGHNT, CDR2 YYREEE (reference sequence). This CDR3 is built from 14 residues. V was clipped by 1 base and J by 5 bases; unmatched bases: 6. CDR3 sequence reads: CASSLRLARHEQYF. Written as DNA, the CDR3 is TGTGCCAGCAGCTTGAGACTAGCTCGCCACGAGCAGTACTTC.

To note about this clone: This sample includes further DNA sequences coding for the same CDR3. The chain has TRBV7-2 and TRBJ1-1; D may be TRBD1 (5 bases). In germline, CDR1 is SGHTA, CDR2 FQGNSA. Trimming took 3 bases from V and 5 from J, leaving 10 bases between them. The length of the CDR3 is 13 residues. Written as DNA, the CDR3 is TGTGCCAGCAGCTTTGGACGGGGGACTGAAGCTTTCTTT. Protein: CASSFGRGTEAFF.

The chain combines TRBV4-1 with TRBJ2-7, with 9 bases fitting TRBD1. V was clipped by 4 bases and J by 2 bases; unmatched bases: 9. Germline V gene sequence: CDR1 MGHRA, CDR2 YSYEKL. The CDR3 covers 16 residues. The DNA for the CDR3 is TGCGCCAGCAGCCCATTGGGACAGGGAAGCACCTACGAGCAGTACTTC. This translates into CASSPLGQGSTYEQYF.

Of note for this clone: Other DNA sequences of this sample code for an identical CDR3. The rearrangement links TRBV3-1 (or the pseudogene TRBV3-2) to TRBJ1-1; D gene uncertain. The CDR3 totals 14 residues. Germline loops: CDR1 LGHDT, CDR2 YNNKEL (reference sequence). V was trimmed by 1 base and J by 1 base, leaving 7 bases between them. As DNA, the CDR3 is TGTGCCAGCAGCCAAGTAACGGAGAACACTGAAGCTTTCTTT. Its translation: CASSQVTENTEAFF.

The rearrangement uses TRBV10-1 and TRBJ2-5, with 14 nucleotides matching TRBD2. CDR1 WNHNN and CDR2 SYGVQD come from the germline V gene (reference sequence). The CDR3 is made up of 22 amino acids. J gave up 2 bases and V 7 bases, and 24 bases lay outside the gene matches. DNA of the CDR3: TGCGCCAGCAAATACCCGACTAGCGGGAGGGGCGTGCGATGGGCGGCACAAGAGACCCAGTACTTC. Protein product: CASKYPTSGRGVRWAAQETQYF.

The chain is built from TRBV5-5 and TRBJ1-2, with TRBD1 matching over 10 bases. Germline CDR1 SGHKS, CDR2 YYEKEE (reference sequence). This CDR3 has 15 amino acids. The V and J ends lost 4 bases and 4 bases, in that order; junction bases with no gene match: 7. CDR3 DNA: TGTGCCAGCAGCACTCGGACAGGGGGAATCTATGGCTACACCTTC. Amino acid sequence: CASSTRTGGIYGYTF.